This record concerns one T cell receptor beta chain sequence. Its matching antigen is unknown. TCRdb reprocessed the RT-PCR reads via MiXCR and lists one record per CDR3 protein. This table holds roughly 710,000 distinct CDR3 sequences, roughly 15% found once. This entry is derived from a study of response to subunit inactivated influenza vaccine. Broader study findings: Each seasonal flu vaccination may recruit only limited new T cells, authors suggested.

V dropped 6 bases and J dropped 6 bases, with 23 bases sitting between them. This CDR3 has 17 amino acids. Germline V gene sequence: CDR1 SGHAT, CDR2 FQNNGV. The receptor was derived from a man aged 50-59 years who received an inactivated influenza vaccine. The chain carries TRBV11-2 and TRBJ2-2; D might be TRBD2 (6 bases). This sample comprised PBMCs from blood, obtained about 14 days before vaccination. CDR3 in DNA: TGTGCCAGCAGACCAGAGGGTCTAGCGAAGCCATCCGGGGAGCTGTTTTTT. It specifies CASRPEGLAKPSGELFF.